A single sample gave rise to the 24 T cell receptor beta chains below, sequenced in a study of T cell changes during pregnancy in multiple sclerosis. Assay: immunoSEQ multiplex PCR; the TCRdb copy retains only in-frame clones and omits some. The repertoire holds under 40,000 clones, with 90% to 95% as singletons. Source: CD4+ T cells from peripheral blood mononuclear cells, taken in the third trimester of pregnancy. The receptors were sampled from a female donor in good health, enrolled as a control in a pregnancy study.

This rearrangement joins TRBV18 to TRBJ1-6; weak D call: TRBD1 (6 bases). The germline gives CDR1 KGHSH, CDR2 LQKENI. This CDR3 is built from 16 residues. The germline V and J ends were trimmed by 3 bases and 1 base, with 10 bases remaining between them. CDR3 sequence: CASSPQGLSYNSPLHF. The CDR3 DNA reads as TGTGCCAGCTCACCCCAGGGGTTATCCTATAATTCACCCCTCCACTTT.

The V gene is TRBV5-8, the J gene TRBJ2-3; TRBD2 agrees at 8 bases. This CDR3 is 17 amino acids long. The V gene end was trimmed by 0 bases and the J gene end by 1 base; junction bases not matched to a gene: 7. Germline values: CDR1 SGHTS, CDR2 YDEGEE. The CDR3 sequence: CASSLEGLAGGTDTQYF. CDR3 nucleotides: TGTGCCAGCAGCTTGGAGGGCCTAGCGGGCGGCACAGATACGCAGTATTTT.

The chain couples TRBV5-1 to TRBJ2-1; 8 nucleotides line up with TRBD2. Trimming took 0 bases from V and 1 from J; bases not matched to a gene: 3. The CDR3 is 16 residues long. Germline assignment: CDR1 SGHRS and CDR2 YFSETQ. The DNA of the CDR3 is TGCGCCAGCAGCTTGGGACTAGCGAGATCCTACAATGAGCAGTTCTTC. This sequence encodes CASSLGLARSYNEQFF.

The rearrangement joins TRBV7-2 to TRBJ1-4; D is ambiguous. Germline lookup yields CDR1 SGHTA and CDR2 FQGNSA. The V gene lost 5 bases and the J gene lost 6 bases, with 10 bases spanning the gap. The CDR3 has 13 residues. CDR3 sequence reads: CASSQLSDEKLFF. In DNA, the CDR3 is TGTGCCAGCAGCCAACTAAGTGATGAAAAACTGTTTTTT.

The chain is built from TRBV6-6 and TRBJ1-6; 7 positions agree with TRBD1. The V gene end was trimmed by 7 bases and the J gene end by 7 bases; junction bases not matched to a gene: 4. The CDR3 extends over 13 amino acids. Germline V lookup: CDR1 MNHNY, CDR2 SVGAGI (reference sequence). CDR3: CASTNRGNSPLHF. CDR3 in DNA: TGTGCCAGCACAAACAGGGGCAATTCACCCCTCCACTTT.

The chain has TRBV7-2 and TRBJ2-2; the D gene is possibly TRBD2 (5 bases). The V and J ends lost 5 bases and 4 bases respectively, with 14 bases between them. The CDR3 has 15 amino acids. Germline CDR1 is SGHTA and CDR2 is FQGNSA. As DNA, the CDR3 is TGTGCCAGCAGCCTGGAAAGGGCGGGCACCGGGGAGCTGTTTTTT. It is translated as CASSLERAGTGELFF.

This chain connects TRBV28 to TRBJ2-2, with 12 bases lining up with TRBD1. V lost 3 bases, J lost 4 bases, and 6 bases stayed unmatched. The CDR3 is made up of 17 amino acids. Looked up from germline, CDR1 is MDHEN and CDR2 is SYDVKM. CDR3 sequence reads: CASSLGGTGGRTGELFF. The DNA for the CDR3 is TGTGCCAGCAGTTTGGGAGGGACAGGGGGCCGCACCGGGGAGCTGTTTTTT.

This rearrangement joins TRBV14 to TRBJ2-7; D not resolved. Trimming removed 1 base from V and 4 bases from J, with 2 bases in between. Germline CDR1 and CDR2: SGHDN and FVKESK. The CDR3 covers 11 residues. CDR3 residues: CASSQAYEQYF. The CDR3 nucleotides read TGTGCCAGCAGCCAAGCATACGAGCAGTACTTC.

This clone has more than one count but fewer than ten. The chain couples TRBV27 to TRBJ1-1, with D possibly being TRBD1 (6 bases). From germline, CDR1 is MNHEY and CDR2 SMNVEV (reference sequence). V was pared by 6 bases and J by 3 bases, with 11 bases between. The CDR3 has 13 amino acids. The CDR3 region has the DNA TGTGCCAGCAGGGGACAAGGGTACACTGAAGCTTTCTTT. Residues: CASRGQGYTEAFF.

CDR3 loop: CASSLGTSGGPNEQFF. The CDR3 DNA reads TGTGCCAGCAGCTTGGGGACTAGCGGGGGGCCCAATGAGCAGTTCTTC. The V and J genes are TRBV11-3 and TRBJ2-1, with TRBD2 matching over 15 bases. The CDR3 is 16 residues long. The trim removed 3 bases at V and 6 bases at J, leaving 3 bases unmatched. Per the germline V gene, CDR1 is SGHNT and CDR2 is YENEEA.

V gene TRBV2 combines with J gene TRBJ1-1; D perhaps matches TRBD1 (6 bases). Per germline, CDR1 SNHLY and CDR2 FYNNEI. CDR3 length: 13 residues. Trimming took off 5 bases at V and 11 bases at J, with 18 bases between the two ends. CDR3 loop: CASSNWDTRRAFF. For the CDR3, the DNA is TGTGCCAGCAGTAACTGGGACACCCGGCGGGCTTTCTTT.

The chain joins TRBV28 to TRBJ1-1, with D possibly TRBD1 on 5 matching bases. CDR3 length: 14 amino acids. The germline V and J ends were trimmed by 1 base and 4 bases, with 10 bases remaining between them. Germline CDR1 is MDHEN and CDR2 is SYDVKM. CDR3 bases: TGTGCCAGCAGTTTATCCGGGGGGAGCACTGAAGCTTTCTTT. This codes for CASSLSGGSTEAFF.

The J gene is TRBJ2-1, the V gene TRBV7-3; D is perhaps TRBD2 (5 bases). This CDR3 has 16 amino acids. Germline lookup yields CDR1 SGHTA and CDR2 FQGTGA. Trimming took 5 bases from V and 1 from J, leaving 15 bases between them. The CDR3 DNA is TGTGCCAGCAGCCCGTCCCTAAGCGGATCCTACAATGAGCAGTTCTTC. Amino acid sequence: CASSPSLSGSYNEQFF.

The CDR3 bases are TGTGCCAGCAGCTCACATGCGAAGGCAGGGTGGAATGAAGCTTTCTTT. Amino acid sequence: CASSSHAKAGWNEAFF. The J gene is TRBJ1-1, the V gene TRBV5-6; tentative D call: TRBD1 (5 bases). Trimming took off 3 bases at V and 7 bases at J, with 22 bases between the two ends. This CDR3 region has 16 residues. Germline V CDR1 and CDR2: SGHDT, YYEEEE.

In DNA, the CDR3 is TGTGCCTGCATGACAGGTGGAGACTATGGCTACACCTTC. This gives the protein CACMTGGDYGYTF. The chain carries TRBV30 and TRBJ1-2; the D gene is possibly TRBD1 (6 bases). The germline V gene has CDR1 GTSNPN and CDR2 SVGIG (reference sequence). This CDR3 has 13 amino acids. The ends were cut back, 6 bases at V and 3 bases at J, with 14 bases in the middle.

This clone came up once. The chain links TRBV30 to TRBJ1-2; TRBD1 matches 9 bases. CDR3 length: 13 amino acids. V lost 5 bases and J lost 6; bases outside the gene matches: 7. Germline V gene sequence: CDR1 GTSNPN, CDR2 SVGIG (reference sequence). DNA for the CDR3: TGTGCCTGGGGGGACAGGGAAACGCATGGCTACACCTTC. This encodes CAWGDRETHGYTF.

The chain has TRBV4-3 and TRBJ1-6; D gene uncertain. Trimming stripped 3 bases from V and 7 bases from J, with 7 bases between. The CDR3 is 13 amino acids. Germline CDR1 LGHNA, CDR2 YSLEER. CDR3 bases: TGCGCCAGCAGCCAGACCAGGAATTCACCCCTCCACTTT. This encodes CASSQTRNSPLHF.

The rearrangement uses TRBV7-9 and TRBJ2-5; a weak D match, TRBD2 (6 bases). Looked up from germline, CDR1 is SEHNR and CDR2 is FQNEAQ (reference sequence). V gave up 5 bases and J gave up 11 bases, with 18 bases separating them. The CDR3 totals 13 residues. The CDR3 region is CASSQGRGEEQYF. CDR3 DNA: TGTGCCAGCAGCCAAGGTCGCGGGGAAGAGCAGTACTTC.

The chain carries TRBV29-1 and TRBJ2-5; the match to TRBD2 covers 10 bases. The CDR3 loop spans 16 amino acids. The germline CDR1 and CDR2 sequences are SQVTM and ANQGSEA. V lost 2 bases, J lost 2 bases, and 8 bases stayed unmatched. CDR3 in amino acids: CSVEWPAGGKQETQYF. CDR3 bases: TGCAGCGTTGAATGGCCAGCGGGGGGGAAACAAGAGACCCAGTACTTC.

This clone qualifies as medium-sized (0.01 to 0.1%). This chain links TRBV28 with TRBJ1-1, with D possibly being TRBD1 (6 bases). The CDR3 contains 16 residues. Deletions cut 2 bases from V and 1 base from J, with 14 bases between. Germline V gives CDR1 MDHEN, CDR2 SYDVKM. The CDR3 loop is CASSLGGGGWNTEAFF. CDR3 coding DNA: TGTGCCAGCAGTTTAGGGGGGGGCGGTTGGAACACTGAAGCTTTCTTT.

DNA of the CDR3: TGTGCCAGCTCGCAGGGAGCACCGGGACTAGCGTTCCAGGAGACCCAGTACTTC. As protein: CASSQGAPGLAFQETQYF. The rearrangement links TRBV18 to TRBJ2-5; 10 bases map to TRBD2. CDR3 length: 18 amino acids. Losses at the gene ends were 6 bases for V and 5 bases for J; bases not matched to a gene: 18. Per germline, CDR1 KGHSH and CDR2 LQKENI.

In this sample, this clone turned up once. The chain is built from TRBV4-1 and TRBJ2-7, with D perhaps TRBD1 (5 bases). The CDR3 length is 14 residues. The V end was cut by 3 bases, the J end by 5 bases, with 14 bases between. CDR1 and CDR2 from the germline V gene are MGHRA and YSYEKL. The CDR3 sequence is CASSQPAQGHEQYF. The CDR3 DNA reads as TGCGCCAGCAGCCAGCCCGCTCAGGGCCACGAGCAGTACTTC.

This rearrangement joins TRBV9 to TRBJ1-1; 11 bases are a match to TRBD1. J gave up 7 bases and V 4 bases, and 12 bases lay outside the gene matches. Germline lookup yields CDR1 SGDLS and CDR2 YYNGEE. This CDR3 region has 16 residues. The CDR3 region has the DNA TGTGCCAGCAGCCCAAGTGTGGGACAGGGGGATAATGAAGCTTTCTTT. Protein product: CASSPSVGQGDNEAFF.

The rearrangement uses TRBV5-4 and TRBJ1-1; D is ambiguous. Germline V gives CDR1 SGHNT, CDR2 YYREEE (reference sequence). The CDR3 is 15 residues long. The V and J ends lost 4 bases and 0 bases respectively, with 13 bases between them. CDR3 sequence (DNA): TGTGCCAGCAGCCCGGAGGGCTTAATGAACACTGAAGCTTTCTTT. Encoded protein: CASSPEGLMNTEAFF.